These 7 T cell receptor beta chains were all obtained from the same sample, sequenced in a study of T cell responses to AZD1222 COVID-19 vaccine. Data came from immunoSEQ multiplex PCR; TCRdb stores just in-frame clones and leaves some out. The sample lists roughly 170,000 clones; approximately 90% were seen once. The source material was peripheral blood, sampled on day 0 of AZD1222 vaccination. These receptor sequences come from an adult in good health.

The chain is built from TRBV14 and TRBJ2-7; D is undetermined. V was cut by 0 bases and J by 0 bases, with 21 bases left in between. CDR1 is SGHDN, CDR2 FVKESK, per germline. This CDR3 is built from 19 residues. CDR3 sequence (DNA): TGTGCCAGCAGCCAAGACCGTACCTACAAGGGCCCCCCCTCCTACGAGCAGTACTTC. It translates to CASSQDRTYKGPPSYEQYF.

The chain uses TRBV27 and TRBJ2-7, with 10 positions matching TRBD1. The J segment lost 0 bases and the V segment lost 8 bases, leaving 10 bases of the junction unmatched. Germline V CDR1 and CDR2: MNHEY, SMNVEV (reference sequence). The CDR3 loop spans 16 amino acids. CDR3 sequence (DNA): TGTGCCAGCCATAGCCGGGACAGGGGCGACTCCTACGAGCAGTACTTC. Its protein is CASHSRDRGDSYEQYF.

The rearrangement uses TRBV6-2 or TRBV6-3 and TRBJ2-7, with D possibly matching TRBD1 (5 bases). Trimming removed 4 bases at V and 0 bases at J, with 10 bases between. This CDR3 is built from 14 residues. The germline V gene encodes CDR1 MNHEY and CDR2 SVGEGT. CDR3 sequence reads: CASSFDSLSYEQYF. DNA for the CDR3: TGTGCCAGCAGTTTTGACAGCCTCTCCTACGAGCAGTACTTC.

The V and J genes are TRBV7-9 and TRBJ2-5, with TRBD2 matching 8 bases. Germline trimming cut 5 bases from V and 5 bases from J; bases unmatched to any gene: 7. From germline, CDR1 is SEHNR and CDR2 FQNEAQ (reference sequence). This CDR3 is built from 14 residues. The CDR3 bases are TGTGCCAGCAGCCCCGCACGGGGGGGGGAGACCCAGTACTTC. Translated: CASSPARGGETQYF.

The CDR3 DNA follows: TGTGCCAGCAGGCCCAACAGGGGTCCCTCTCACACTGAAGCTTTCTTT. Translating it yields CASRPNRGPSHTEAFF. The chain recombines TRBV7-2 with TRBJ1-1; TRBD1 matches at 7 bases. Germline V gene lookup returns CDR1 SGHTA and CDR2 FQGNSA. CDR3 size: 16 residues. Losses at the gene ends were 6 bases for V and 3 bases for J; bases not matched to a gene: 13.

In DNA form, the CDR3 reads TGTGCCAGCAGTTTAGAGGGCAGAAACACCGGGGAGCTGTTTTTT. It translates to CASSLEGRNTGELFF. The chain employs TRBV27 and TRBJ2-2; TRBD2 might be the D (5 bases). Trimming shortened V by 2 bases and J by 2 bases, and 9 bases separated the two germline ends. The CDR3 runs to 15 residues. Germline assignment: CDR1 MNHEY and CDR2 SMNVEV (reference sequence).

Only a few counts were recorded for this clone. The chain links TRBV4-2 to TRBJ2-7; D remains ambiguous. Deletions cut 4 bases from V and 3 bases from J, with 10 bases between. The CDR3 has 13 residues. Germline V gene data show CDR1 as LGHNA and CDR2 as YNFKEQ. The CDR3 DNA is TGTGCCAGCAGCCGAAGCGACATCTACGAGCAGTACTTC. Translated: CASSRSDIYEQYF.